These 22 T cell receptor beta chains share one sample of origin, sequenced in a study of cytomegalovirus exposure and HLA in healthy donors. The assay was immunoSEQ multiplex PCR, and TCRdb's table has in-frame clones only and misses some. The data contain 300,000 to 350,000 clones, roughly 88% of them singletons. The sequenced sample was PBMCs. Every receptor here comes from a young man in good health and CMV-seronegative.

The V gene is TRBV7-9, the J gene TRBJ2-3, with TRBD2 identical over 13 bases. The trim removed 7 bases at V and 2 bases at J, leaving 6 bases unmatched. Germline CDR1 is SEHNR and CDR2 is FQNEAQ (reference sequence). The CDR3 totals 16 residues. The CDR3 loop reads CASTRLAGGNTDTQYF. In nucleotides, the CDR3 is TGTGCCAGCACCAGACTAGCGGGGGGCAACACAGATACGCAGTATTTT.

The chain carries TRBV7-2 and TRBJ2-6, with D possibly matching TRBD1 (5 bases). The CDR3 is 17 residues long. The germline CDR1 and CDR2 sequences are SGHTA and FQGNSA. V was clipped by 5 bases and J by 0 bases, with 14 bases between them. The DNA for the CDR3 is TGTGCCAGCAGCACACCGACAGTAGTCTCTGGGGCCAACGTCCTGACTTTC. As protein: CASSTPTVVSGANVLTF.

The chain employs TRBV7-2 and TRBJ1-2; tentative D call: TRBD1 (5 bases). V lost 1 base, J lost 3 bases, and 9 bases lay in between. This CDR3 has 14 amino acids. Germline assignment: CDR1 SGHTA and CDR2 FQGNSA. CDR3 DNA: TGTGCCAGCAGCTTAGAGGGGACTCACTATGGCTACACCTTC. Amino acids: CASSLEGTHYGYTF.

The CDR3 nucleotides read TGCGCCAGCAGCTTGGGCCCGGGGTTTCGCACTGAAGCTTTCTTT. Translated, it gives CASSLGPGFRTEAFF. V gene TRBV5-1 combines with J gene TRBJ1-1; D not certain. Deletions cut 0 bases from V and 4 bases from J, with 13 bases between. CDR3 length equals 15 residues. Germline loops: CDR1 SGHRS, CDR2 YFSETQ.

The chain employs TRBV6-6 and TRBJ1-1, with a possible D match to TRBD1 (5 bases). Looked up from germline, CDR1 is MNHNY and CDR2 is SVGAGI (reference sequence). The CDR3 sequence is 12 residues long. V was trimmed by 2 bases and J by 7 bases, leaving 8 bases between them. The CDR3 nucleotides are TGTGCCAGCAGTTACGGGGCAGGTGAAGCTTTCTTT. Its protein is CASSYGAGEAFF.

The CDR3 loop is CASTPGDITFNEQFF. The CDR3 DNA is TGTGCCAGCACCCCTGGGGACATCACATTCAATGAGCAGTTCTTC. V is TRBV6-6 and J is TRBJ2-1, with a tentative D call TRBD1 (6 bases). Looked up from germline, CDR1 is MNHNY and CDR2 is SVGAGI (reference sequence). Trimming removed 7 bases at V and 6 bases at J, with 19 bases between. CDR3 length: 15 amino acids.

V usage is TRBV29-1 and J usage is TRBJ2-7, with a possible D match to TRBD1 (5 bases). The CDR3 loop spans 14 amino acids. Germline CDR1 SQVTM, CDR2 ANQGSEA. Trimming removed 2 bases from V and 4 bases from J, with 15 bases in between. CDR3 amino acids: CSVEIQERGYEQYF. CDR3 sequence (DNA): TGCAGCGTTGAAATTCAGGAAAGGGGTTACGAGCAGTACTTC.

This chain uses TRBV7-9 with TRBJ2-1, with TRBD2 matching over 10 bases. This CDR3 contains 15 residues. J was trimmed by 6 bases and V by 1 base; bases with no gene match: 3. The germline V gene encodes CDR1 SEHNR and CDR2 FQNEAQ (reference sequence). The CDR3 loop is CASSLGTSGANEQFF. CDR3 coding DNA: TGTGCCAGCAGCTTAGGGACTAGCGGAGCCAATGAGCAGTTCTTC.

This chain joins TRBV4-2 and TRBJ2-3, with 14 nucleotides matching TRBD2. V dropped 1 base and J dropped 1; count of bases not matched to a gene: 4. CDR1 and CDR2 (germline): LGHNA, YNFKEQ. This CDR3 region has 18 residues. CDR3 sequence reads: CASSQVRGLAGGTDTQYF. The DNA for the CDR3 is TGTGCCAGCAGCCAAGTGCGGGGACTAGCGGGGGGCACAGATACGCAGTATTTT.

This clone was counted a single time. This rearrangement joins TRBV30 to TRBJ1-2; TRBD1 might be the D (6 bases). The germline V gene encodes CDR1 GTSNPN and CDR2 SVGIG (reference sequence). V was clipped by 3 bases and J by 6 bases, with 14 bases between them. There are 13 residues in the CDR3. The CDR3 DNA sequence: TGTGCCTGGAGCATTCGCGGGGGCAATGGCTACACCTTC. Its translation is CAWSIRGGNGYTF.

This chain uses TRBV7-2 with TRBJ1-2, with 8 bases lining up with TRBD1. The V gene's germline CDR1 is SGHTA and CDR2 FQGNSA. V lost 5 bases and J lost 7; bases outside the gene matches: 9. The CDR3 has 14 residues. The CDR3 DNA reads TGTGCCAGCAGCCTAATGACAGGGGCGGGTGGCTACACCTTC. Translating gives CASSLMTGAGGYTF.

This clone came up once. The V call is TRBV27, the J call TRBJ1-2; 8 nucleotides agree with TRBD1. The CDR3 loop spans 16 amino acids. In germline, CDR1 is MNHEY, CDR2 SMNVEV (reference sequence). Trimming cost V 2 bases and J 4 bases; bases outside gene matches: 9. DNA for the CDR3: TGTGCCAGCAGTTTAACCACTGGACAGGGTATCTATGGCTACACCTTC. This translates into CASSLTTGQGIYGYTF.

The chain joins TRBV7-9 to TRBJ2-2; D may be TRBD1 (6 bases). Germline V lookup: CDR1 SEHNR, CDR2 FQNEAQ (reference sequence). The CDR3 is made up of 17 amino acids. The V end lost 5 bases, the J end lost 0 bases, and 16 bases lay between the germline ends. CDR3 DNA sequence: TGTGCCAGCAGCGTACCTACAGGGTTCGCGAACACCGGGGAGCTGTTTTTT. This codes for CASSVPTGFANTGELFF.

This clone has just one count. The chain combines TRBV19 with TRBJ1-1; no reliable D call. This CDR3 has 14 amino acids. Germline assignment: CDR1 LNHDA and CDR2 SQIVND (reference sequence). V lost 3 bases, J lost 3 bases, and 11 bases lay in between. In DNA, the CDR3 is TGTGCCAGTAGTATCGGGGTGTTTGACACTGAAGCTTTCTTT. Translated, it gives CASSIGVFDTEAFF. Full variable domain (remainder filled in from reference TRBV19 and TRBJ1-1): DGGITQSPKYLFRKEGQNVTLSCEQNLNHDAMYWYRQDPGQGLRLIYYSQIVNDFQKGDIAEGYSVSREKKESFPLTVTSAQKNPTAFYLCASSIGVFDTEAFFGQGTRLTVV.

The chain employs TRBV9 and TRBJ1-1, with no clear D. The germline V and J ends were trimmed by 4 bases and 0 bases, with 10 bases remaining between them. Germline V gene data show CDR1 as SGDLS and CDR2 as YYNGEE. This CDR3 has 14 residues. CDR3 sequence: CASSSGRLNTEAFF. The CDR3 DNA follows: TGTGCCAGCAGCTCCGGGAGATTGAACACTGAAGCTTTCTTT.

The chain couples TRBV7-2 to TRBJ2-3; 12 positions agree with TRBD2. The V gene's germline CDR1 is SGHTA and CDR2 FQGNSA. The CDR3 has 15 amino acids. Losses at the gene ends were 5 bases for V and 6 bases for J; bases not matched to a gene: 6. CDR3 loop: CASSETSGGRDTQYF. CDR3 nucleotide sequence: TGTGCCAGCAGCGAAACTAGCGGGGGGAGGGATACGCAGTATTTT.

DNA for the CDR3: TGCGCCAGCAGCTCCGGGACACCGAACACCGGGGAGCTGTTTTTT. It translates to CASSSGTPNTGELFF. The chain links TRBV5-1 to TRBJ2-2, with D possibly TRBD1 on 6 matching bases. Germline V gene sequence: CDR1 SGHRS, CDR2 YFSETQ. V gave up 3 bases and J gave up 0 bases, with 9 bases separating them. CDR3 length: 15 residues.

This clone has only a few counts. This sequence joins TRBV7-2 and TRBJ1-1; D remains unclear. The ends were cut back, 7 bases at V and 0 bases at J, with 9 bases in the middle. Germline V gene sequence: CDR1 SGHTA, CDR2 FQGNSA. The CDR3 is 13 residues long. Written as DNA, the CDR3 is TGTGCCAGCAAAACTGTTATGAACACTGAAGCTTTCTTT. It yields the protein CASKTVMNTEAFF. The full variable domain, completed using reference TRBV7-2 and TRBJ1-1, is GAGVSQSPSNKVTEKGKDVELRCDPISGHTALYWYRQSLGQGLEFLIYFQGNSAPDKSGLPSDRFSAERTGGSVSTLTIQRTQQEDSAVYLCASKTVMNTEAFFGQGTRLTVV.

The count of this clone is one. V and J are TRBV2 and TRBJ2-7; 8 bases are shared with TRBD2. From germline, CDR1 is SNHLY and CDR2 FYNNEI. The trim removed 6 bases at V and 0 bases at J, leaving 13 bases unmatched. CDR3 length: 17 amino acids. The CDR3 DNA reads TGTGCCAGCAGGGAGGAAGCGGGGGCCGGCCCCTCCTACGAGCAGTACTTC. Its protein product is CASREEAGAGPSYEQYF. The variable domain in full, completed from reference TRBV2 and TRBJ2-7, reads EPEVTQTPSHQVTQMGQEVILRCVPISNHLYFYWYRQILGQKVEFLVSFYNNEISEKSEIFDDQFSVERPDGSNFTLKIRSTKLEDSAMYFCASREEAGAGPSYEQYFGPGTRLTVT.

This clone was picked up a small number of times. This chain uses TRBV30 with TRBJ1-2; perhaps TRBD1 as D (5 bases). Per germline, CDR1 GTSNPN and CDR2 SVGIG (reference sequence). The V end was cut by 3 bases, the J end by 5 bases, with 7 bases between. The CDR3 has 11 amino acids. The CDR3 loop is CAWRQVYGYTF. CDR3 coding DNA: TGTGCCTGGAGACAGGTTTATGGCTACACCTTC.

The chain is built from TRBV6-5 and TRBJ2-3, with D perhaps matching TRBD1 (5 bases). Germline lookup yields CDR1 MNHEY and CDR2 SVGAGI. With 9 bases removed from V and 0 bases from J, the gap between germline ends came to 13 bases. The CDR3 extends over 14 amino acids. The CDR3 sequence: CASRRQGSTDTQYF. CDR3 in DNA: TGTGCCAGTCGGCGGCAGGGTAGCACAGATACGCAGTATTTT.

This clone has more than one count but fewer than ten. The rearrangement joins TRBV7-2 to TRBJ1-5; possible D gene TRBD1, 6 bases. Germline CDR1 is SGHTA and CDR2 is FQGNSA. V lost 1 base and J lost 12, with 10 bases in between. The CDR3 is made up of 12 amino acids. CDR3 protein: CASSLGTDLQHF. DNA of the CDR3: TGTGCCAGCAGCTTAGGGACAGATCTCCAGCATTTT.